This TCR beta chain was captured by sequencing in a study of blood T cell repertoires in COVID-19. Study summary: Acute and convalescent COVID-19 samples came from the United States, Italy and Spain. The cDNA or gDNA used as material had been derived from T cells, B-cell-depleted T cells, or PBMCs.

In germline, CDR1 is KGHSH, CDR2 LQKENI. This CDR3 has 14 residues. With 3 bases removed from V and 3 bases from J, the gap between germline ends came to 10 bases. TCRdb's copy holds only in-frame clones and misses some; the assay was immunoSEQ multiplex PCR. The sample has 150,000 or so clones; roughly four fifths are singletons. Sequenced material: peripheral blood. The source of this sequence is a man of 80 years or more with acute or convalescent COVID-19. The V call is TRBV18, the J call TRBJ2-3; TRBD1 might be the D (5 bases). CDR3 bases: TGTGCCAGCTCACCTGATAGGGGAACAGATACGCAGTATTTT. Residues: CASSPDRGTDTQYF.